This T cell receptor (beta chain) was captured by sequencing in a study of response to subunit inactivated influenza vaccine. TCRdb redid the calling of the RT-PCR reads with MiXCR, one entry per CDR3 protein. The sample has fewer than 800,000 distinct CDR3 sequences; around 14% are singletons. Germline trimming cut 7 bases from V and 2 bases from J; bases unmatched to any gene: 18. The germline V gene encodes CDR1 SQVTM and CDR2 ANQGSEA. The CDR3 sequence is 19 residues long. This chain uses TRBV29-1 with TRBJ2-1, with TRBD1 matching 12 bases. The specimen was PBMCs from blood, collected 12 days after vaccination. The TCR originated in a man aged 50-59 years who received an inactivated influenza vaccine. This CDR3 is CSAQTPGQGARSPYNEQFF. DNA of the CDR3: TGCAGCGCACAAACTCCGGGACAGGGGGCGCGGAGCCCCTACAATGAGCAGTTCTTC.